This passage covers 8 T cell receptor beta chains from one sample sequenced in a study of T cell repertoires in cytomegalovirus infection. Their target antigens are unknown. Each CDR3 protein gets one entry after TCRdb re-called the reads with MiXCR. The table includes about 920,000 distinct CDR3 sequences, around 30% detected once. This specimen consisted of cultured CD8+ T cells from PBMCs, obtained from culture after CMV antigen stimulation. The receptors derive from a human donor in good health (CMV status not recorded). Some clones in this sample may be carry-over from other donors' samples.

The chain is built from TRBV3-1 and TRBJ1-4; D may be TRBD1 (5 bases). CDR3 size: 14 residues. CDR1 and CDR2 (germline): LGHDT, YNNKEL (reference sequence). Trimming left V 4 bases short and J 8 bases short, with 14 bases between. The CDR3 reads CASSLRDEQEKLFF. Here the CDR3 DNA reads TGTGCCAGCAGCCTACGGGACGAACAAGAAAAACTGTTTTTT.

In its sample, this clonotype was seen a few times. The J gene is TRBJ1-1, the V gene TRBV3-1; D possibly corresponds to TRBD1 (6 bases). The length of the CDR3 is 14 residues. The V gene lost 6 bases and the J gene lost 5 bases, with 16 bases spanning the gap. The V gene's germline CDR1 is LGHDT and CDR2 YNNKEL (reference sequence). CDR3: CASSSQQGGTEAFF. The CDR3 DNA reads as TGTGCCAGCAGTTCTCAACAGGGCGGAACTGAAGCTTTCTTT.

The chain employs TRBV6-2 or TRBV6-3 and TRBJ1-5, with D maybe TRBD1 (6 bases). The germline V gene has CDR1 MNHEY and CDR2 SVGEGT. The ends were cut back, 2 bases at V and 3 bases at J, with 17 bases in the middle. This CDR3 region has 17 residues. CDR3 protein: CASSYPTRGSNNQPQHF. CDR3 sequence (DNA): TGTGCCAGCAGTTACCCAACCAGGGGAAGCAACAATCAGCCCCAGCATTTT.

In this sample, this clonotype turned up many times. The chain couples TRBV6-5 to TRBJ2-2, with a tentative D call TRBD1 (6 bases). This CDR3 comprises 13 residues. V was trimmed by 3 bases and J by 7 bases, leaving 9 bases between them. Germline CDR1 MNHEY, CDR2 SVGAGI. The CDR3 DNA is TGTGCCAGCAGTTATCAGGGGAACGGGGAGCTGTTTTTT. Translation gives CASSYQGNGELFF.

J is TRBJ1-1 and V is TRBV12-3 or TRBV12-4; 10 nucleotides line up with TRBD1. Trimming at V came to 2 bases and at J to 5 bases, leaving 8 bases not matched to a gene. CDR3 length: 16 amino acids. The CDR3: CASSLPGDRGTTEAFF. CDR3 nucleotide sequence: TGTGCCAGCAGTTTACCCGGGGACAGGGGAACAACTGAAGCTTTCTTT.

Comments on this clonotype: One base away lies a much larger clone, so this may be a sequencing read error. The CDR3 region has the DNA TGTGTCAGCACCCTAAGGTCGTGGTCGTCCACTGAAGCTTTCTTT. This encodes CVSTLRSWSSTEAFF. V usage is TRBV7-2 and J usage is TRBJ1-1; D remains ambiguous. The CDR3 length is 15 residues. The V gene's germline CDR1 is SGHTA and CDR2 FQGNSA.

Only one count was recorded for this clonotype. In DNA form, the CDR3 reads TGTGCCAGCAGCTTGGGAACCTACAAAGAGACCCAGTACTTC. It yields the protein CASSLGTYKETQYF. The V and J genes are TRBV7-6 and TRBJ2-5; D is unclear. The CDR3 loop spans 14 amino acids. Germline CDR1 and CDR2: SGHVS and FNYEAQ. Trimming removed 3 bases at V and 3 bases at J, with 11 bases between.

The J gene is TRBJ2-3, the V gene TRBV27; possibly TRBD1 or TRBD2 for D (5 bases each). The CDR3 totals 15 residues. Germline assignment: CDR1 MNHEY and CDR2 SMNVEV (reference sequence). V was trimmed by 3 bases and J by 2 bases, leaving 12 bases between them. The CDR3 spells CASSLTARDTDTQYF. The CDR3 DNA reads as TGTGCCAGCAGTTTGACAGCACGGGACACAGATACGCAGTATTTT.